A single T cell receptor (beta chain) is shown here with its context. Its matching antigen is unknown. These data originate in a study of blood T cells in healthy people across ages. A second about 7 to 11 cycle PCR used barcoded and J-beta primers. One entry per CDR3 protein results from TCRdb running MiXCR on the 5' RACE reads. The table records 550,000 to 600,000 distinct CDR3 sequences, 25% to 30% of them present only once. General study points: Age brought a roughly linear fall in TCR beta diversity measured per million T cells.

Samples each yielded at least 5.5 micrograms of total RNA. The sequenced sample consisted of blood. This TCR was recovered from a woman between 65 and 79 years old in good health.

The chain's CDR3 is CSASEAGPKDTQYF. CDR3 in DNA: TGCAGTGCTAGTGAAGCGGGGCCTAAAGATACGCAGTATTTT. The chain couples TRBV20-1 to TRBJ2-3; TRBD2 matches 7 bases. This CDR3 region has 14 residues. The J segment lost 5 bases and the V segment lost 3 bases, leaving 8 bases of the junction unmatched. Germline CDR1 is DFQATT and CDR2 is SNEGSKA (reference sequence).